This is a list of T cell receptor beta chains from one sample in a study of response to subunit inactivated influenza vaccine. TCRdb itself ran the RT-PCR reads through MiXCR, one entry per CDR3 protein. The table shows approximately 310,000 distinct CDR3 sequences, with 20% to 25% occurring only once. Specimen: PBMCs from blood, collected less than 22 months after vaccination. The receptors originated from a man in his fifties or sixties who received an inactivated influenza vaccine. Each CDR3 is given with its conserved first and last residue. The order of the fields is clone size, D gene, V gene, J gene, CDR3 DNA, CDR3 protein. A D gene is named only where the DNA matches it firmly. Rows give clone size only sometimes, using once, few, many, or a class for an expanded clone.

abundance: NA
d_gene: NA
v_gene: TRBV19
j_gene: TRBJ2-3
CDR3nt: TGTGCCAGTAGCGACCTATTTACGCAGTATTTT
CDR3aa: CASSDLFTQYF

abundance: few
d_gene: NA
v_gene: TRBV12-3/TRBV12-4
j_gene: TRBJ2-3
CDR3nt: TGTGCCAGCAGTTTTTCGCCAGGGGACGGCACAGATACGCAGTATTTT
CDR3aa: CASSFSPGDGTDTQYF

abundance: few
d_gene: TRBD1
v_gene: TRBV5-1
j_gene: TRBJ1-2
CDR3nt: TGCGCCAGCAGCCGGGAGACGGGACAGGGTATTGGCTACACCTTC
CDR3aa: CASSRETGQGIGYTF

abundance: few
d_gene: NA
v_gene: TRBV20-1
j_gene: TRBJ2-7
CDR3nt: TGCAGTGCTAGGGAAAGGGGGGAGGGCTACGAGCAGTACTTC
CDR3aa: CSARERGEGYEQYF

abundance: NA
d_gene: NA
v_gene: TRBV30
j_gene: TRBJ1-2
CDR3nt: TGTGCCTGGAGTGTAAAAGGGTTAGCTAACTATGGCTACACCTTC
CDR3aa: CAWSVKGLANYGYTF

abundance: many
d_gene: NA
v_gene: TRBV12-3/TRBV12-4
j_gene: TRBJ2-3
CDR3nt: TGTGCCAGCAGACTCGCGCCTAGCGGCACAGATACGCAGTATTTT
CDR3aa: CASRLAPSGTDTQYF

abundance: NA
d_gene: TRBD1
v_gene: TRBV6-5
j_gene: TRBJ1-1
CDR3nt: TGTGCCAGCAGTTACGGGACAGAAGACACTGAAGCTTTCTTT
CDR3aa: CASSYGTEDTEAFF

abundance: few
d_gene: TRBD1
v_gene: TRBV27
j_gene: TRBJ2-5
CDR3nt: TGTGCCAGCAGCGGCCGAGACAGGGAAGAGACCCAGTACTTC
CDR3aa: CASSGRDREETQYF

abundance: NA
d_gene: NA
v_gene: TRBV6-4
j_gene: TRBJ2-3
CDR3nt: TGTGCCAGCAGTGACTCGGCCAGGGGAAGCACAGATACGCAGTATTTT
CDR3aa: CASSDSARGSTDTQYF

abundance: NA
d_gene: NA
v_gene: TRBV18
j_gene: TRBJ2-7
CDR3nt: TGTGCCAGCTCCCCGCCGGGACTGGGATCCTACGAGCAGTACTTC
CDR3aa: CASSPPGLGSYEQYF

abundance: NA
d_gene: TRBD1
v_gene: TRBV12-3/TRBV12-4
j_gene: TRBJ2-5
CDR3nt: TGTGCCAGCAGCCCGACAGGGGGAGGAGAGACCCAGTACTTC
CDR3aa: CASSPTGGGETQYF

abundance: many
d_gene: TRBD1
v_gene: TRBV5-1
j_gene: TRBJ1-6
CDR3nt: TGCGCCAGCAGACGAACCGGGACAGATAATTCACCCCTCCACTTT
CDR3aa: CASRRTGTDNSPLHF

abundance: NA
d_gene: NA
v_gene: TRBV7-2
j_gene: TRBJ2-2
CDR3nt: TGTGCCAGCAGCTTAGCAGGGGTGTCGAACACCGGGGAGCTGTTTTTT
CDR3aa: CASSLAGVSNTGELFF

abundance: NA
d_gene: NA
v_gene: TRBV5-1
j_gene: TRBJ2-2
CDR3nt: TGCGCCAGCAGCTTCGCGACGGCAGACACCGGGGAGCTGTTTTTT
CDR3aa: CASSFATADTGELFF

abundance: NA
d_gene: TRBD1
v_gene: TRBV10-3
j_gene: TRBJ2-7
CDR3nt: TGTGCCATCACAGGACAGGGGTCCTACGAGCAGTACTTC
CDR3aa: CAITGQGSYEQYF

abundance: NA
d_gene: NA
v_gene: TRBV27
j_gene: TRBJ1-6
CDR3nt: TGTGCCAGCAGTTTGGTGACGGGGGTTGGGGTAAATTCACCCCTCCACTTT
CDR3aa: CASSLVTGVGVNSPLHF

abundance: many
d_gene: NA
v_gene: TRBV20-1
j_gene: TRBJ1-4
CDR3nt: TGCAGTGCTACCGGGTCCCACAATGAAAAACTGTTTTTT
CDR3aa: CSATGSHNEKLFF

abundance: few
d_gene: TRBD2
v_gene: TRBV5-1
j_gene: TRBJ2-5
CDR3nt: TGCGCCAGCAGTACCGGGACTAGCGGGGAGACCCAGTACTTC
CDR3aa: CASSTGTSGETQYF

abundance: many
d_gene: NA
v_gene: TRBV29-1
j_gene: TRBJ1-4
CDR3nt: TGCAGCGTGGCGACACGATCTAATGAAAAACTGTTTTTT
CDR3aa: CSVATRSNEKLFF

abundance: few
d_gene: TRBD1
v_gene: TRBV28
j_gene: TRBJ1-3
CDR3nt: TGTGCCAGCAGTACAGGGGGCCATGGAAACACCATATATTTT
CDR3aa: CASSTGGHGNTIYF

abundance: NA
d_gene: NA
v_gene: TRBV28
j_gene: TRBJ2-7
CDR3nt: TGTGCCAGCAGTGGCCCGGACAGTTCCTACGAGCAGTACTTC
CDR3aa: CASSGPDSSYEQYF

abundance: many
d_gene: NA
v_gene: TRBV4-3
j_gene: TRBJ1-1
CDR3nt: TGCGCCAGCAGCCAAGAACAGGGCTGGAACACTGAAGCTTTCTTT
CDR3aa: CASSQEQGWNTEAFF

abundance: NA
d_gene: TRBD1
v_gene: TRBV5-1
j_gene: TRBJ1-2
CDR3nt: TGCGCCAGCAGCTCACCGGGACAGCCTTATGGCTACACCTTC
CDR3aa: CASSSPGQPYGYTF

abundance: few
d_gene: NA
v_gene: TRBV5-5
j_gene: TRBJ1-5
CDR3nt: TGTGCCAGCAGCTTGGTGGAGGATGTCGGAGTGGGCCCCCAGCATTTT
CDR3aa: CASSLVEDVGVGPQHF

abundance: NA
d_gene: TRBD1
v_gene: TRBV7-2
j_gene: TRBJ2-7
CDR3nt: TGTGCCAGCAGCTTGAACAGGGGGGACGAGCAGTACTTC
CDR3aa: CASSLNRGDEQYF

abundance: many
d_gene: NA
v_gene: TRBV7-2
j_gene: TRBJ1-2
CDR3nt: TGTGCCAGCAGCTTAGTAGGAGGGGCCTATGGCTACACCTTC
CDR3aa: CASSLVGGAYGYTF

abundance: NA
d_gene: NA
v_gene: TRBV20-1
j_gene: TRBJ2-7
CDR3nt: TGCAGTGCTCCGACAGGAGCCTACGAGCAGTACTTC
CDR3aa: CSAPTGAYEQYF

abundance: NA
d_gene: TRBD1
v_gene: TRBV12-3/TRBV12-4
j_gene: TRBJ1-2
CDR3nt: TGTGCCAGCAGTTTATCCGGGACAGGGTATGGCTACACCTTC
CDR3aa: CASSLSGTGYGYTF

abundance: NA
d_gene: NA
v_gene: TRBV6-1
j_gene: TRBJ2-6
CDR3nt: TGTGCCAGCAGTGGTAGGTGGGCCAACGTCCTGACTTTC
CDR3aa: CASSGRWANVLTF

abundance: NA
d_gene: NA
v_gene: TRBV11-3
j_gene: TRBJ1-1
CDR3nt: TGTGCCAGCAGCCTCTTCAGGAACACTAAAGCTTTCTTT
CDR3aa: CASSLFRNTKAFF

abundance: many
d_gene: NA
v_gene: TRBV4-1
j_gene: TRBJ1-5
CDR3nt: TGCGCCAGCAGCCGAGGCTGGGTTATGGACACCCGCAATCAGCCCCAGCATTTT
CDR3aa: CASSRGWVMDTRNQPQHF